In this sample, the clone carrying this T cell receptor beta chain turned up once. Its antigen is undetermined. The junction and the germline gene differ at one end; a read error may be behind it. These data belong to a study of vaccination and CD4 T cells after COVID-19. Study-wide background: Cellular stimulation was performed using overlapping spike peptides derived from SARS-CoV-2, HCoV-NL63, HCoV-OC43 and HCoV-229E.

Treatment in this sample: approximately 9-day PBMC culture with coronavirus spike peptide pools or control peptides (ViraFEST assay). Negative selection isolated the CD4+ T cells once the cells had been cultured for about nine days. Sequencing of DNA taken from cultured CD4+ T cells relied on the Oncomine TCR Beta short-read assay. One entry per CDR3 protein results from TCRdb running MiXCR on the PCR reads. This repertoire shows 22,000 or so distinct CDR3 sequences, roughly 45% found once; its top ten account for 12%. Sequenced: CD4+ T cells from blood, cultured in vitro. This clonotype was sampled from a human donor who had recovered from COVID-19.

CDR3 residues: CTSTGTGSYEQYF. CDR3 coding DNA: TGTACCAGTACCGGGACAGGCTCCTACGAGCAGTACTTC. The J gene is TRBJ2-7, the V gene TRBV6-1, with 8 bases matching TRBD1. The CDR3 covers 13 residues. The germline CDR1 and CDR2 sequences are MNHNS and SASEGT.